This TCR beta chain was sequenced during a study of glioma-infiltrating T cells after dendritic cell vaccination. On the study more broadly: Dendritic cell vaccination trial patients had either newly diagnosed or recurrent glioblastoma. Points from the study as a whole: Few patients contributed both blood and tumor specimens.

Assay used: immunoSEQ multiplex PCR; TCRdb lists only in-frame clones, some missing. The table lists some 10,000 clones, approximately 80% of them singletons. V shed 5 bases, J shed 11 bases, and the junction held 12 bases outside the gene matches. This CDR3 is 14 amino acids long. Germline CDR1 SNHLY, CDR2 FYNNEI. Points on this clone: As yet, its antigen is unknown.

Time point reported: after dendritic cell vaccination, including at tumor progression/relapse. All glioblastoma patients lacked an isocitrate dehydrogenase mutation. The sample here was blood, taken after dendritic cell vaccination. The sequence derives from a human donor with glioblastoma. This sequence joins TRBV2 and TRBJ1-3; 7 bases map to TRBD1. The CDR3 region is CASSRPGQTSSIYF. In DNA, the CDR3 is TGTGCCAGCAGTCGACCGGGACAGACATCATCCATATATTTT.